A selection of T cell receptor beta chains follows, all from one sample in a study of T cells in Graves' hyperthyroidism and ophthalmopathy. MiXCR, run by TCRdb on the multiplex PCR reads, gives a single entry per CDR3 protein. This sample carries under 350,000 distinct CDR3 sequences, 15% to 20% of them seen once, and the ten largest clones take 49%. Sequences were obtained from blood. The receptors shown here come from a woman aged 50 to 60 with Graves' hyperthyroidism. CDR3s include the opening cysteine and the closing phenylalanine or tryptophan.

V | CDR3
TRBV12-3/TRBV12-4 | CASTMGGPMSYGYTF
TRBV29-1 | CSVLGHNYGYTF
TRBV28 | CAGGTSTGTKQYF
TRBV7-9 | CASSLQRAGELFF
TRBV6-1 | CASSRNTPYEQYF
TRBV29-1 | CSVGDRVYEQYF
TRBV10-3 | CATLPGTGRTDTQYF
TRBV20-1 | CSARATSGPEAFF
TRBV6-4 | CASSYVPQANEKLFF
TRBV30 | CAWSVRSTRMYTQYF
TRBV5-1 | CASSPGEVETQYF
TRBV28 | CASRQGPFGSPLHF
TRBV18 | CASSPPNGGEETQYF
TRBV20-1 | CSAIGKQETQYF
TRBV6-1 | CASSERGRANEKLFF
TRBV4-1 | CASSQDALPNNEQFF
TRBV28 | CASRSGRVTEAFF
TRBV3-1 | CASSQELGNTEAFF
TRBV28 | CASSFAEGRHNQPQHF
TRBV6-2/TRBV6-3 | CASSRGEGTGGWPQHF
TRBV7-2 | CASSLALRDLVRNEQFF
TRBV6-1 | CASKQRTTDTQYF
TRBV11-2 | CASSLGAPGLETQYF
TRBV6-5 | CASSSHGLAGRPYEQYF
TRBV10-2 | CASSRLAGAGETQYF
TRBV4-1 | CASSQLEDTDYGYTF
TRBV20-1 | CSASRTSGVNEQFF
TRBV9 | CASSIQKGVGELFF
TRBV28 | CASSLPPPFSSYNEQFF
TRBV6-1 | CASIALGGWEQYF
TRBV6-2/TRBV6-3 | CASSSRQGGPMNTEAFF